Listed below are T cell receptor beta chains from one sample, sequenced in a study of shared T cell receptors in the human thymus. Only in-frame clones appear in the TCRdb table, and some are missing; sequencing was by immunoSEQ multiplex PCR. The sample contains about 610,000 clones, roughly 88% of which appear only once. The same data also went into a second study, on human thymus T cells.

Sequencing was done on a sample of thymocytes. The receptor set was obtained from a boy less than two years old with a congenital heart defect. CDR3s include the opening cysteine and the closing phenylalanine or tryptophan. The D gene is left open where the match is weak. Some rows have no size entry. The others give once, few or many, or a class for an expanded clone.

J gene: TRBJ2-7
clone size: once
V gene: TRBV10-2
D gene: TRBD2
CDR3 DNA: TGCGCCAGCAGTGATAGATTCCTATTCGGTGGGACTAGCGGGAGAAGTGTTGAAGACGAGCAGTACTTC
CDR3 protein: CASSDRFLFGGTSGRSVEDEQYF

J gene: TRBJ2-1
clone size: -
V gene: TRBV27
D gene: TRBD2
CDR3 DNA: TGTGCCAGCAGACTTAGCGGGAGGGCGAATGAGCAGTTCTTC
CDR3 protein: CASRLSGRANEQFF

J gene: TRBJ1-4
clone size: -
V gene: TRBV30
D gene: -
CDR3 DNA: TGTGCCTGGAGTGGTAGGAGACAGCAGAAATATGAAAAACTGTTTTTT
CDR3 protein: CAWSGRRQQKYEKLFF

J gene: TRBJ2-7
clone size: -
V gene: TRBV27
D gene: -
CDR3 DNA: TGTGCCAGCAGTTCGACTCCCGGGGGACCCAGCTCCTACGAGCAGTACTTC
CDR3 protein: CASSSTPGGPSSYEQYF

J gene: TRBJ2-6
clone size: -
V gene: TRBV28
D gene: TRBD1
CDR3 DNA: TGTGCCAGCAACAAACCGACAGGGACCTCTGGGGCCAACGTCCTGACTTTC
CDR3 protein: CASNKPTGTSGANVLTF

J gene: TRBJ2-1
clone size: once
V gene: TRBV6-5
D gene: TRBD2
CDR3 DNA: TGTGCCAGCAGGGGGCGGGAGGACGACGATGAGCAGTTCTTC
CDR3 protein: CASRGREDDDEQFF

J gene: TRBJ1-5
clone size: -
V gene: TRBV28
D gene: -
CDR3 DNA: TGTGCCAGCAGTTTAATCCCAGGGTACGAACGGCAGCCCCAGCATTTT
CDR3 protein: CASSLIPGYERQPQHF

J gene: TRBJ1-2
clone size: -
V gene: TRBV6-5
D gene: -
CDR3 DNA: TGTGCCAGCTGGGGGCCGGGCAGGGCCTATGGCTACCCCTTC
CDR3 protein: CASWGPGRAYGYPF

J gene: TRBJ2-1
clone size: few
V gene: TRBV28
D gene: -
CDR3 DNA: TGTGCCAGCAGTTTGTCGCTCGGCAGGGGCCTTCGGTACAATGAGCAGTTCTTC
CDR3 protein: CASSLSLGRGLRYNEQFF

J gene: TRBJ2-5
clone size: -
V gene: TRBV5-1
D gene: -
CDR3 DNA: TGCGCCAGCAGCTTGCTTATGGGACATGGGAAAGAGACCCAGTACTTC
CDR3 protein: CASSLLMGHGKETQYF

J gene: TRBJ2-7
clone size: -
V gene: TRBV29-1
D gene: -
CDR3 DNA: TGCAGCGTCGACCTTAGGACTTCTGGAAGAGACGAGCAGTACTTC
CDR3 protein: CSVDLRTSGRDEQYF

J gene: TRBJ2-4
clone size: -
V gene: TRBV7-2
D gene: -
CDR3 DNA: TGTGCCAGCAGCTCCCCGCCAGGGAGGGCCAAAAACATTCAGTACTTC
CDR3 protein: CASSSPPGRAKNIQYF

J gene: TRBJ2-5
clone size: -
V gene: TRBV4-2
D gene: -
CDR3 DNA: TGTGCCAGCAGCCAAGAGGAGCCAGCGGGCAAAGAGACCCAGTACTTC
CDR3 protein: CASSQEEPAGKETQYF

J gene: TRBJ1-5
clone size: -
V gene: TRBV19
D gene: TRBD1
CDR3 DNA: TGTGCCAGTAGTATAATTGGACAGGGAGGCAATCAGCCCCAGCATTTT
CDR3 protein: CASSIIGQGGNQPQHF

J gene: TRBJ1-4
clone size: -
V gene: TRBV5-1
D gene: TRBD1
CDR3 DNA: TGCGCCAGCAGCCGCTGTGGGACAGGGTTTGAAAAACTGTTTTTT
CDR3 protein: CASSRCGTGFEKLFF

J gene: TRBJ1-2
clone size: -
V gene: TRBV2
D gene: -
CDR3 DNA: TGTGCCAGCAGTGACCCGGGGGGAGAAGATGGCTACACCTTC
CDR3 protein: CASSDPGGEDGYTF

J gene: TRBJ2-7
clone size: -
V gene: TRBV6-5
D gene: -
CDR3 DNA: TGTGCCAGCAGTTACTCCGGTACGGCAGGATACGAGCAGTACTTC
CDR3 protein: CASSYSGTAGYEQYF

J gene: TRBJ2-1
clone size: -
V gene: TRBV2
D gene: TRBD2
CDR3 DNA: TGTGCCAGCAGTGAGGCTAGCGGGAGTTCCCCGGGCTCCTACAATGAGCAGTTCTTC
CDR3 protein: CASSEASGSSPGSYNEQFF